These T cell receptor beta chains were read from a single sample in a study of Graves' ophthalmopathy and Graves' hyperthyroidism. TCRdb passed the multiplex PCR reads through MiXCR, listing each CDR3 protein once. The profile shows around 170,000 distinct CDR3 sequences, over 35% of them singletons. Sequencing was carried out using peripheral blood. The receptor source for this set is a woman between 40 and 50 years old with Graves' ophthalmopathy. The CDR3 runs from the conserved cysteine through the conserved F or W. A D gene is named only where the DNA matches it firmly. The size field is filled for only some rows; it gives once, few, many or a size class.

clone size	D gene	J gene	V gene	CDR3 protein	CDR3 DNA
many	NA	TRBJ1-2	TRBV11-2	CASSFDSGFAHGYTF	TGTGCCAGCAGCTTTGATTCCGGGTTCGCCCATGGCTACACCTTC
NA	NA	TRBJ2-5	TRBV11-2	CASSFEGSEWETQYF	TGTGCCAGCAGCTTCGAGGGATCGGAGTGGGAGACCCAGTACTTC
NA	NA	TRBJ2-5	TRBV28	CASSLNGLAWETQYF	TGTGCCAGCAGTTTAAATGGTCTAGCATGGGAGACCCAGTACTTC
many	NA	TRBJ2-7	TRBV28	CASTTPHKAVSYEQYF	TGTGCCAGCACCACCCCCCACAAAGCGGTTTCCTACGAGCAGTACTTC
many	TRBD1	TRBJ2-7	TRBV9	CASSDTGGVSSYEQYF	TGTGCCAGCAGCGACACAGGGGGCGTTAGCTCCTACGAGCAGTACTTC
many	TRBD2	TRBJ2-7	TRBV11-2	CASSATSGRSSYEQYF	TGTGCCAGCAGCGCGACTAGCGGCAGAAGCTCCTACGAGCAGTACTTC
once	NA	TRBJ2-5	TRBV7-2	CASSFNHGAETQYF	TGTGCCAGCAGCTTCAACCATGGGGCGGAGACCCAGTACTTC
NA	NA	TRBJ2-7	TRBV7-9	CASSSTLPYEQYF	TGTGCCAGCAGCTCGACTTTACCGTACGAGCAGTACTTC
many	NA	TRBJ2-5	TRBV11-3	CASSSRTVQETQYF	TGTGCCAGCAGCTCTCGGACGGTCCAAGAGACCCAGTACTTC
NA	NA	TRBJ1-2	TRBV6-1	CASSLGHGSDGYTF	TGTGCCAGCAGTCTCGGTCATGGATCGGATGGCTACACCTTC